This TCR beta chain was sequenced during a study of early T cells in non-severe SARS-CoV-2 infection. Study context: Unsorted whole blood bulk RNA was sequenced, with unpaired chains.

Individual cDNA molecules were tagged with unique molecular identifiers, the study reported. One entry per CDR3 protein, called by TCRdb with MiXCR from the 5' RACE reads. The repertoire holds some 70,000 distinct CDR3 sequences, with 10% to 15% as singletons. Study-level findings and limits: In VDJdb matching, anti-spike CD8 responses were favored while private and CD4 specificities went missing.

Germline-derived CDR1 and CDR2 are SGHDT and YYEEEE. The length of the CDR3 is 13 residues. V was cut by 4 bases and J by 1 base, with 8 bases left in between. This clonotype was picked up many times. Its antigen is undetermined. The sequenced sample was whole blood. The V call is TRBV5-6, the J call TRBJ1-1, with a weak D call TRBD1 (6 bases). This TCR came from an adult who was a healthcare worker with PCR-confirmed SARS-CoV-2 infection or an uninfected control (not recorded which). CDR3 nucleotides: TGTGCCAGCAGCGCGGACAGGAACACTGAAGCTTTCTTT. This sequence encodes CASSADRNTEAFF.